Below are 23 T cell receptor beta chains sequenced from a single sample in a study of CD8 T cells in ankylosing spondylitis. No antigens are known for them. Whole-study findings and limits: A motif of 7 to 9 highly homologous TCR beta variants was seen as apparently characteristic of ankylosing spondylitis blood.

TCRdb redid the calling of the 5' RACE reads with MiXCR, one entry per CDR3 protein. The sample consists of about 220,000 distinct CDR3 sequences, approximately 20% of them appearing once. The source material was blood, either unsorted or a sorted T cell fraction (not recorded which). The receptor source for this set is a male donor with ankylosing spondylitis.

The rearrangement uses TRBV10-3 and TRBJ2-1; TRBD2 agrees at 12 bases. V was clipped by 2 bases and J by 8 bases; unmatched bases: 10. The CDR3 has 17 residues. The germline CDR1 and CDR2 sequences are ENHRY and SYGVKD. This chain's CDR3 is CAISEASAGLAGHEQFF. CDR3 nucleotides: TGTGCCATCAGTGAGGCCAGCGCAGGACTAGCGGGGCATGAGCAGTTCTTC.

The chain couples TRBV9 to TRBJ2-1; 9 bases fit TRBD2. V was clipped by 4 bases and J by 4 bases; unmatched bases: 9. This CDR3 is built from 16 residues. The germline CDR1 and CDR2 sequences are SGDLS and YYNGEE. The CDR3 DNA sequence: TGTGCCAGCAGCTCACCTATAGCGGGAGCTTACAATGAGCAGTTCTTC. Amino acid sequence: CASSSPIAGAYNEQFF.

The chain links TRBV7-3 to TRBJ2-2; 9 nucleotides line up with TRBD1. The CDR3 spans 15 residues. J was trimmed by 3 bases and V by 4 bases; bases with no gene match: 3. Per the germline V gene, CDR1 is SGHTA and CDR2 is FQGTGA. Here the CDR3 reads CASSWGQGYTGELFF. CDR3 nucleotide sequence: TGTGCCAGCAGCTGGGGACAGGGATACACCGGGGAGCTGTTTTTT.

This clonotype was detected a few times. The chain links TRBV7-3 to TRBJ1-3; D is unclear. This CDR3 is built from 15 residues. The germline gives CDR1 SGHTA, CDR2 FQGTGA. V was clipped by 5 bases and J by 0 bases, with 11 bases between them. CDR3 sequence (DNA): TGTGCCAGCAGCCCCAAGAGAAGCTCTGGAAACACCATATATTTT. Amino acid sequence: CASSPKRSSGNTIYF.

This clonotype was counted only a few times. This rearrangement joins TRBV4-1 to TRBJ1-5; D ambiguous. V was clipped by 0 bases and J by 6 bases, with 15 bases between them. This CDR3 has 16 amino acids. Germline CDR1 reads MGHRA; CDR2 reads YSYEKL. CDR3 bases: TGCGCCAGCAGCCAAGAGGTCGGAGGGTTGGGTCAGCCCCAGCATTTT. It encodes CASSQEVGGLGQPQHF.

This clonotype was observed a few times. The J gene is TRBJ2-7, the V gene TRBV6-2 or TRBV6-3, with 10 bases identical to TRBD1. This CDR3 has 14 residues. J lost 4 bases, V lost 5 bases, and 5 bases had no gene match. Looked up from germline, CDR1 is MNHEY and CDR2 is SVGEGT. CDR3 nucleotide sequence: TGTGCCAGCAGTCATGGACAGGGGGATTACGAGCAGTACTTC. Encoded protein: CASSHGQGDYEQYF.

This sequence joins TRBV5-1 and TRBJ2-2; the D is unclear. Germline values: CDR1 SGHRS, CDR2 YFSETQ. V was trimmed by 0 bases and J by 4 bases, leaving 7 bases between them. CDR3 length: 14 amino acids. In DNA form, the CDR3 reads TGCGCCAGCAGCTTGGCCGGAGCCACCGGGGAGCTGTTTTTT. Encoded protein: CASSLAGATGELFF.

This clonotype was observed a few times. This chain joins TRBV20-1 and TRBJ1-2; perhaps TRBD1 as D (6 bases). CDR1 is DFQATT and CDR2 is SNEGSKA in the germline V gene (reference sequence). V was pared by 4 bases and J by 7 bases, with 13 bases between. This CDR3 comprises 12 residues. The CDR3 coding sequence is TGCAGTGCTAACGAGGGGGGGCTTGGCTACACCTTC. Translating it yields CSANEGGLGYTF.

This clonotype has ten or more counts. This chain joins TRBV7-9 and TRBJ2-1; 8 bases align to TRBD2. This CDR3 region has 13 residues. Germline CDR1 SEHNR, CDR2 FQNEAQ (reference sequence). The junction had 6 bases not matched to a gene; V was cut back by 5 bases and J by 9 bases. CDR3 sequence reads: CASSARTSREQFF. CDR3 nucleotide sequence: TGTGCCAGCAGCGCACGGACTAGCCGTGAGCAGTTCTTC.

This clonotype was recorded at least ten times. The J gene is TRBJ2-1, the V gene TRBV5-1; TRBD2 aligns across 7 bases. The CDR3 has 17 amino acids. The V segment lost 0 bases and the J segment 0 bases; nucleotides outside the gene matches: 6. Per the germline V gene, CDR1 is SGHRS and CDR2 is YFSETQ. The CDR3, as DNA: TGCGCCAGCAGCTTGGGGAGCGGGACGGGCTCCTACAATGAGCAGTTCTTC. It encodes CASSLGSGTGSYNEQFF. Looking up the rest from reference TRBV5-1 and TRBJ2-1 gives the full variable domain: KAGVTQTPRYLIKTRGQQVTLSCSPISGHRSVSWYQQTPGQGLQFLFEYFSETQRNKGNFPGRFSGRQFSNSRSEMNVSTLELGDSALYLCASSLGSGTGSYNEQFFGPGTRLTVL.

A few counts support this clonotype. The chain couples TRBV7-9 to TRBJ1-2; D is perhaps TRBD1 (6 bases). Trimming cost V 3 bases and J 5 bases, with 22 bases left between them. Germline assignment: CDR1 SEHNR and CDR2 FQNEAQ (reference sequence). This CDR3 is 17 amino acids long. Written as DNA, the CDR3 is TGTGCCAGCAGCTTCTCCGTGGGGGGCGGGGGACGTTATGGCTACACCTTC. It codes for CASSFSVGGGGRYGYTF. The variable domain in full, with the rest retrieved from reference TRBV7-9 and TRBJ1-2, is DTGVSQNPRHKITKRGQNVTFRCDPISEHNRLYWYRQTLGQGPEFLTYFQNEAQLEKSRLLSDRFSAERPKGSFSTLEIQRTEQGDSAMYLCASSFSVGGGGRYGYTFGSGTRLTVV.

The chain employs TRBV30 and TRBJ2-1; weak D call: TRBD2 (6 bases). The CDR3 consists of 12 residues. Germline lookup yields CDR1 GTSNPN and CDR2 SVGIG (reference sequence). Trimming removed 1 base at V and 9 bases at J, with 10 bases between. The CDR3 region is CAWSGPGAEQFF. In DNA form, the CDR3 reads TGTGCCTGGAGTGGACCGGGAGCTGAGCAGTTCTTC.

This chain joins TRBV7-9 and TRBJ2-7; 14 bases match TRBD2. The trim removed 1 base at V and 4 bases at J, leaving 3 bases unmatched. The CDR3 has 16 residues. Germline V gives CDR1 SEHNR, CDR2 FQNEAQ (reference sequence). The CDR3 loop reads CASSLGTSGRIYEQYF. The CDR3 DNA sequence: TGTGCCAGCAGCTTAGGGACTAGCGGGAGGATATACGAGCAGTACTTC.

The genes are TRBV15 and TRBJ2-6; 11 nucleotides align to TRBD2. The germline V gene encodes CDR1 LNHNV and CDR2 YYDKDF (reference sequence). This CDR3 contains 16 residues. The V gene end was trimmed by 3 bases and the J gene end by 3 bases; junction bases not matched to a gene: 1. The CDR3: CATSRGTSGGANVLTF. DNA for the CDR3: TGTGCCACCAGCAGGGGGACTAGCGGTGGGGCCAACGTCCTGACTTTC.

The V call is TRBV12-3 or TRBV12-4, the J call TRBJ1-4; 8 positions match TRBD1. V shed 4 bases and J 5 bases; nucleotides not matched to a gene: 9. This CDR3 region has 16 residues. CDR3 residues: CASSWGSGQGNEKLFF. The CDR3 DNA is TGTGCCAGCAGTTGGGGTAGCGGACAGGGAAATGAAAAACTGTTTTTT.

The chain employs TRBV12-3 or TRBV12-4 and TRBJ2-7, with D possibly being TRBD1 (5 bases). CDR3 length: 14 residues. V lost 1 base and J lost 6, with 13 bases in between. The CDR3 region has the DNA TGTGCCAGCAGTTTAGGGGGCCCCCCGGCCGAGCAGTACTTC. Translated, it gives CASSLGGPPAEQYF.

This clonotype has just a few counts. The chain links TRBV19 to TRBJ2-1; D gene unclear. Germline loops: CDR1 LNHDA, CDR2 SQIVND (reference sequence). The CDR3 spans 11 residues. V was trimmed by 3 bases and J by 3 bases, leaving 0 bases between them. This CDR3 reads CASSIYNEQFF. The CDR3 DNA is TGTGCCAGTAGTATCTACAATGAGCAGTTCTTC.

About this clonotype itself: This may come from a read error, since a much larger clone is one base off. V and J are TRBV4-3 and TRBJ2-1; 10 nucleotides match TRBD2. The CDR3 totals 18 residues. Germline CDR1 reads LGHNA; CDR2 reads YSLEER. The CDR3 DNA reads TGCGCCAGCATCCAAGATTTCCCTAGCGGGAGCTCCTACAATGAGCAGTTCTTC. Its protein product is CASIQDFPSGSSYNEQFF.

This clonotype was picked up a small number of times. The CDR3 DNA reads as TGCGCCAGCAGCCAAGCGTCCGGGTATCAAGAGACCCAGTACTTC. Translating it yields CASSQASGYQETQYF. This chain uses TRBV4-3 with TRBJ2-5; D is unclear. The germline gives CDR1 LGHNA, CDR2 YSLEER. The V and J ends lost 1 base and 2 bases respectively, with 11 bases between them. The CDR3 consists of 15 residues.

This rearrangement joins TRBV7-9 to TRBJ2-4; perhaps TRBD1 as D (7 bases). The CDR3 contains 13 residues. Germline values: CDR1 SEHNR, CDR2 FQNEAQ (reference sequence). V dropped 11 bases and J dropped 4 bases, with 15 bases sitting between them. CDR3 DNA sequence: TGTGCCTCCGGCGGGACAGAGAAAAACATTCAGTACTTC. Encoded protein: CASGGTEKNIQYF.

This clonotype showed up just a few times. The genes are TRBV4-1 and TRBJ1-1; D remains ambiguous. The CDR3 has 15 residues. V shed 0 bases and J shed 1 base, with 9 bases lying between them. Per the germline V gene, CDR1 is MGHRA and CDR2 is YSYEKL. The CDR3 DNA reads TGCGCCAGCAGCCAAGATCCGCAAGGGAACACTGAAGCTTTCTTT. This translates into CASSQDPQGNTEAFF.

J is TRBJ2-5 and V is TRBV9; possibly TRBD2 for D (5 bases). V was cut by 0 bases and J by 5 bases, with 14 bases left in between. CDR1 is SGDLS and CDR2 is YYNGEE in the germline V gene. The CDR3 loop spans 15 amino acids. DNA for the CDR3: TGTGCCAGCAGCGTAGGAGGGCTAGCTTGGGAGACCCAGTACTTC. Translated, it gives CASSVGGLAWETQYF.

This chain links TRBV7-9 with TRBJ2-3; 8 nucleotides agree with TRBD2. V was clipped by 1 base and J by 2 bases; unmatched bases: 5. The CDR3 runs to 16 residues. The germline gives CDR1 SEHNR, CDR2 FQNEAQ (reference sequence). This CDR3 is CASSLELAVSTDTQYF. The CDR3 coding sequence is TGTGCCAGCAGCTTAGAACTAGCGGTATCCACAGATACGCAGTATTTT.